This TCR beta chain comes out of a study of shared clonotypes between healthy human individuals. Study context: Each donor contributed plates that comprised three CD4 naive, three CD4 memory, two CD8 naive and one CD8 memory. Findings of the study overall: Having only a few donors restricted how much genetic and exposure-history diversity was captured.

Sequencing used immunoSEQ multiplex PCR; TCRdb keeps in-frame clones, though not all of them. The top ten hold more than 20% of the sample, which has approximately 100,000 clones, just over 65% seen once. Trimming cost V 6 bases and J 4 bases, with 21 bases left between them. Germline lookup yields CDR1 MNHEY and CDR2 SMNVEV (reference sequence). This CDR3 contains 16 residues. Comments on this clone: Its antigen is unknown.

Sequenced material: memory CD8+ T cells sorted from blood. Subset denoted: CD45RO+ cells pooled with CCR7-negative TemRA cells. This rearrangement joins TRBV27 to TRBJ1-2; D perhaps matches TRBD1 (6 bases). The receptor comes from a woman aged 25-40 years in good health. CDR3 in amino acids: CASSPRRMGGSYGYTF. The CDR3 DNA reads TGTGCCAGCAGCCCCCGAAGGATGGGGGGCTCCTATGGCTACACCTTC.